The clone carrying this T cell receptor beta chain turned up a few times. The data are from a study of T cells after yellow fever vaccination. This CDR3 is built from 12 residues. Germline values: CDR1 SEHNR, CDR2 FQNEAQ (reference sequence). V lost 4 bases to trimming and J lost 3 bases, with 6 bases between them. Via MiXCR, TCRdb re-called the 5' RACE reads, giving one row per CDR3 protein. The sample shows about 130,000 distinct CDR3 sequences, approximately 9% of them seen only once. The chain employs TRBV7-9 and TRBJ1-2; a possible D gene is TRBD1 (5 bases). The origin of this receptor is a man between 18 and 35 years old who received the YFV17D yellow fever vaccine. The starting material was CD8+ T cells sorted from PBMCs, obtained on the day of the yellow fever booster vaccination. The CDR3 sequence: CASSSGDYGYTF. The CDR3 coding sequence is TGTGCCAGCAGCTCGGGGGACTATGGCTACACCTTC.